This T cell receptor beta chain comes out of a study of molecular identifiers for immune sequencing clone quantification. General study findings and limits: Spiked Jurkat TCR RNA from one cell was reportedly detectable among around 1 million naive cells.

Both previously described methods and listed TCR primers were employed to make bulk TCR libraries. TCRdb ran MiXCR on the PCR reads and lists one entry per CDR3 protein. The table shows some 65,000 distinct CDR3 sequences, with approximately 18% occurring only once. The table lists this clonotype with a few counts. What it recognizes is unknown. A CD8+CD4-CCR7+CD45RA+ gate was used to sort naive CD8 T cells. The CDR3 length is 16 residues. Germline CDR1 and CDR2: SGHTA and FQGNSA. V shed 6 bases, J shed 6 bases, and the junction held 13 bases outside the gene matches. The rearrangement links TRBV7-2 to TRBJ2-1, with 8 positions matching TRBD2. Sequencing was done on a sample of naive CD8+ T cells from blood, with Jurkat cell RNA spiked in. This sample's subset: FACS-sorted CD8+CD4-CCR7+CD45RA+ naive T cells. The TCR was taken from a human donor in good health. Some libraries in this study had Jurkat cell RNA spiked in. CDR3 residues: CASRSPGLAGRNEQFF. For the CDR3, the DNA is TGTGCCAGCAGGAGCCCCGGGCTAGCGGGCCGCAATGAGCAGTTCTTC.